This T cell receptor beta chain was retrieved from a study of cytomegalovirus exposure and HLA in healthy donors (dated by TCRdb to 2017 to 2019). Concerning the study at large: An earlier analysis of 587 of the donors reported 250 to 300 Gb of sequence data and 117 million unique TCR beta sequences from about 179 million T cells. Rather than drawing on any new phenotypic data, the later analysis identified candidate immune exposures from TCR beta sequences and the way those sequences occurred across donors. HLA typing included class I and class II loci at four-digit resolution. To predict cytomegalovirus infection status, the study brought together high-throughput TCR immunosequencing, statistical association of individual TCRs with disease status, and machine learning. A later analysis re-examined previously published TCR beta repertoires from several hundred donors and added high-resolution HLA genotyping to investigate patterns of TCR occurrence. An earlier analysis of several hundred of the donors used high-throughput TCR beta sequencing to judge whether each TCR beta V gene segment behaved as functional or pseudogenic. An early release that covered approximately 600 HLA-typed donors contained approximately 300 gigabases of sequencing data and some 87 million unique TCR sequences. Of the roughly 400 genotyped donors, roughly 76% were placed in the genetic ancestry cluster associated with self-reported Caucasian donors. The T cell repertoires of under 700 subjects were profiled by immunosequencing and related to cytomegalovirus serostatus. In addition to the first cohort of 650 to 800 subjects, a separate validation cohort of about 120 different subjects was used. Every discovery cohort repertoire had been produced on one sequencing platform. In a later genetic analysis, genome-wide SNP genotypes for about 65% of the roughly 700 donors were used, and that subset was treated as a discovery cohort. Donor age, sex, ethnicity and CMV serostatus were compiled alongside the repertoire data. Typing coverage varied by locus: roughly 629-630 donors for A, B, C, DRB1 and DQB1; approximately 500 for DQA1; about 600 for DPA1; 450 to 480 for DPB1. Roughly five DR-DQ haplotypes were treated as single units for association and clustering because of strong linkage in the cohort. Across around 400 genotyped donors of the cohort, an average of about 240,000 unique TCR beta nucleotide sequences per donor were sequenced, and approximately 17% of those sequences were non-productive. The study aimed to test whether signatures of past pathogen exposure could be identified by cataloging public T cell receptors.

CDR1 and CDR2 were assigned from the germline V gene (reference sequence) as WNHNN and SYGVQD. A distance of 9 bases separates the germline ends of V and J, which lose 4 bases and 3 bases respectively. CDR3 length: 13 amino acids, cysteine to phenylalanine. The DNA shown is the 39-base CDR3, in frame from base 1. General findings and caveats noted by the study authors: Most CMV-associated TCR beta chains appeared to be HLA-restricted in a later analysis, and the HLA associations seemed to be driven largely by CMV exposure. Strong co-occurrence of HLA alleles, especially DR and DQ, made assigning TCR associations to individual alleles difficult. A cluster of highly shared sequence variants was judged likely to represent a technical artifact of the sequencing pipeline. A few of the identified cytomegalovirus-associated TCR beta chains were confirmed in vitro to be specific for cytomegalovirus antigens. Immune exposure information for the cohort was limited to CMV serostatus. At a false discovery rate of 0.05, a later analysis linked around 15,000 TCR beta sequences to specific HLA alleles. Approximately 16 rarely observed V segments, including chromosome 9 orphons, were excluded from the earlier analysis of about 500 of the donors because counts were too low. Because the 87-base-pair reads could not distinguish some IMGT-functional V segments, including TRBV6-2 and TRBV6-3, those segments were excluded. In a later analysis, the rate of TCR association differed among HLA loci, with DRB1 alleles having the most associated TCRs and HLA-C alleles having the fewest. In both the original and validation cohorts, the classifier was reported to diagnose cytomegalovirus status with high specificity and sensitivity. Correlated functional status among segregating V segments might be attributable to linkage disequilibrium, but an unknown experimental factor could not be ruled out. Across donors, most TCR sequences were observed very rarely, whereas some public TCRs were present in many individuals. According to a later genetic analysis, donors in an Asian-associated ancestry cluster had fewer N-insertions in productive TCRs than the approximately 610-donor mean. Compared with equally common non-associated chains, HLA-associated TCR beta chains in a later analysis were more clonally expanded and had lower generation probabilities. Because HLA typing was unavailable for some donors at each locus, only the typed subset was used in association tests. In an earlier analysis of approximately 590 of the donors, most TCR beta V segments appeared in productive rearrangements about 87% or about 30% of the time, broadly matching IMGT annotations. A further reported finding was that TCR beta sequences accurately predicted the HLA-A and HLA-B alleles for most subjects in the first cohort. The authors suggested that the approach could potentially be extended to other disease states and immunological phenotypes. A later genetic analysis associated a missense DCLRE1C variant with V-gene and J-gene trimming of TCR beta chains, and an independent cohort replicated the association. Roughly uniform sequencing depth across donors was assumed in presence/absence analyses, although this assumption may not hold. Only TCR beta chains were sequenced in this cohort, and the absence of alpha or paired-chain data limited detectable features. According to a later analysis, parvovirus B19, influenza, CMV and Epstein-Barr virus appeared linked to several top co-occurrence clusters. In the study, about 150 TCR beta chains were listed as associated with cytomegalovirus.

In total, approximately 690 healthy bone marrow donors made up the cohort. At the time of sampling, all cohort members were nominally healthy, though unrecorded immune exposures were likely present. The donor tested CMV seronegative, placing the donor among the 300 to 400 seronegative members of the cohort. Each donor provided a peripheral blood sample, and peripheral blood mononuclear cells were used for TCR beta sequencing. Genomic DNA extraction from the blood cell samples was performed with the Qiagen DNeasy Blood Extraction Kit. With regard to this clone: Its cognate antigen has yet to be identified. Base qualities are missing; no much larger clone stands one base away.

Receptor libraries were prepared by the immunoSEQ multiplex PCR assay. A mixture of 60 forward primers for TCR Vbeta segments and 13 reverse primers for TCR Jbeta segments was used in the multiplex PCR. Amplification of the CDR3 region of rearranged TCR beta genes was performed with a multiplex PCR assay on genomic DNA. The Illumina HiSeq System was used to sequence the amplified TCR beta libraries as 87-base-pair reads. Per the source publication's procedure: In a later analysis, some 80 million unique TCR beta chains were counted across the approximately 640 repertoires, and around 10 million of these chains were shared by at least two donors. A nearest-neighbor algorithm error-corrected the raw reads and collapsed the reads into unique sequences, merging closely related sequences to remove PCR and sequencing errors. To assign V, D and J gene segments, CDR3 sequences were aligned to IMGT reference sequences. For a sequence to be retained, at least a six-nucleotide match to both a V gene segment and a J gene segment was required. Rearrangements were classified as productive when the CDR3 lacked stop codons and remained in frame with V and J, and all other rearrangements were classified as non-productive. CDR3 was defined according to IMGT convention as the region running from the second conserved V-encoded cysteine to the conserved J-encoded phenylalanine. Sequences without an unambiguous match to a single V gene segment were excluded from the earlier analysis of 450 to 750 of the donors. In an earlier analysis of several hundred of the donors, V segments were called functional above 56.7% productive rearrangements and were called segregating when the between-donor standard deviation exceeded 5%. To diagnose cytomegalovirus status from the catalog of TCR beta chain sequences, a statistical classification framework was built. In a later analysis, V and J genes were assigned by comparing TCR nucleotide sequences against IMGT/GENE-DB human TR gene sequences. A later analysis assigned CDR3 sequences and most-parsimonious VDJ recombination scenarios with the TCRdist pipeline. A later analysis defined each TCR beta chain by its CDR3 amino acid sequence plus V-gene family, and excluded reads lacking a unique V-gene family. A later analysis removed several hundred highly shared, low-generation-probability nucleotide sequences to deal with suspected cross-contamination and a sequencing artifact. A later analysis calculated a clonal expansion index for each public chain from normalized within-repertoire ranks of inferred template counts. In a later analysis, generation probabilities were computed with a VDJ recombination model fitted to out-of-frame rearrangements, and the resulting probabilities were checked against IGoR. Hypergeometric tests were used in a later analysis to score TCR-TCR, TCR-HLA and TCR-CMV co-occurrence, with a repertoire-size bias correction applied to the TCR pairs. In a later analysis, false discovery rates were estimated by permuting HLA or CMV assignments 20 times. A later analysis grouped co-occurring TCRs with DBSCAN, adding TCRdist sequence similarity when clustering within HLA-allele-positive subsets. Co-occurrence clustering excluded repertoires with fewer than 30,000 or more than 120,000 public chains, plus five with anomalous nucleotide sharing. TCRdb holds this immuneACCESS table with in-frame rearrangements only. Some clones are missing; in checked studies, unresolved V genes explain under half, and the rest has no known cause. V and J calls and clone size follow that table, whereas D and trimming were derived from the DNA. The sample includes a few hundred thousand clones, with about 66% observed a single time. Clones ranked in the top ten supply about 2.1% of the sample.

The receptor comes from a female donor in good health and CMV-seronegative. The sample consisted of PBMCs. The chain joins TRBV10-1 to TRBJ2-5; too little of a D gene remains to name it. In nucleotides, the sequence is TGCGCCAGCAGTGCCGAAGCCGAAGAGACCCAGTACTTC. This codes for CASSAEAEETQYF.